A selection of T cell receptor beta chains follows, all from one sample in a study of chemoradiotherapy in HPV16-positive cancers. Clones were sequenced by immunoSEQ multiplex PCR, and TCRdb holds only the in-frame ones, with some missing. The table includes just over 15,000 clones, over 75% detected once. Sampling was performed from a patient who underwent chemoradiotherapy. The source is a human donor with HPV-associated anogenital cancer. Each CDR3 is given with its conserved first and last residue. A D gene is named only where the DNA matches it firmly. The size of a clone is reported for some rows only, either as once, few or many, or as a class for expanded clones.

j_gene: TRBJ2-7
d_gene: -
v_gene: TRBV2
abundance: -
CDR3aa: CASGPLAPLYEQYF
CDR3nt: TGTGCCAGCGGCCCCCTGGCCCCCCTCTACGAGCAGTACTTC

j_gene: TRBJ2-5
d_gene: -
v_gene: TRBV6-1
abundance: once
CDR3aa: CASSEAQGVVETQYF
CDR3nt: TGTGCCAGCAGTGAAGCGCAGGGAGTGGTGGAGACCCAGTACTTC

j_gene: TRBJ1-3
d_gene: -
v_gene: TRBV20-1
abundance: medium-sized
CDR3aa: CSARDRNTIYF
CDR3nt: TGCAGTGCTAGAGATCGAAACACCATATATTTT

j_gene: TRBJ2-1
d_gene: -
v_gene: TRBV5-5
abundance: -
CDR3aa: CASSLGSPYNEQFF
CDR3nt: TGTGCCAGCAGCTTGGGCAGTCCCTACAATGAGCAGTTCTTC

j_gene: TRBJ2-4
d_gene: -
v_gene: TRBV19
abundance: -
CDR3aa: CASSIVKGPGNIQYF
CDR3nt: TGTGCCAGTAGTATTGTCAAGGGGCCGGGAAACATTCAGTACTTC

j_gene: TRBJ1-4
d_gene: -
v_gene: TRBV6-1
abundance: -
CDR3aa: CVNGGAGGEGKLFF
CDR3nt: TGTGTCAACGGGGGGGCGGGAGGGGAAGGAAAACTGTTTTTT

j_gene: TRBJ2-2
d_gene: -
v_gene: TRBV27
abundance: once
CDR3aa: CASSTRGAGDTGELFF
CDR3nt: TGTGCCAGCAGTACCCGGGGGGCGGGGGACACCGGGGAGCTGTTTTTT

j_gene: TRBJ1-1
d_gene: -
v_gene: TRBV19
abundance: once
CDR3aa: CASSIPQGSDKVNTEAFF
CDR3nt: TGTGCCAGTAGTATTCCACAGGGTTCGGATAAGGTAAACACTGAAGCTTTCTTT

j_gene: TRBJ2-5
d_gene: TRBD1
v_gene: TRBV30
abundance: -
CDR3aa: CAWSVGTASETQYF
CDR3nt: TGTGCCTGGAGTGTAGGGACAGCTTCAGAGACCCAGTACTTC

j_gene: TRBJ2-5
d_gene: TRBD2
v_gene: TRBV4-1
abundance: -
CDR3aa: CASSRTTSGGIQETQYF
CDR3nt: TGCGCCAGCAGCCGCACGACTAGCGGGGGGATCCAAGAGACCCAGTACTTC

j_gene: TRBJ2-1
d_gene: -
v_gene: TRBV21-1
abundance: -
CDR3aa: CASSRGGLGYNEQFF
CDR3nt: TGTGCCAGCAGCAGGGGGGGGCTAGGGTACAATGAGCAGTTCTTC

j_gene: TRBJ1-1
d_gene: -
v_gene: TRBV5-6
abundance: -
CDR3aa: CASSSSWGRVITEAFF
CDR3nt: TGTGCCAGCAGCTCCTCCTGGGGAAGGGTGATCACTGAAGCTTTCTTT